This TCR beta chain was documented in a study of post-analysis software for immune sequencing data. Study-wide results and caveats: Those with multiple sclerosis, the patient group, showed significantly lower normalized Chao1 diversity than controls. Patients showed TRBV5-6, TRBV5-1 and TRBV20-1 among a few TRBV segments more frequent than in controls.

This clonotype was counted at least ten times. Antigen: not known. V lost 6 bases to trimming and J lost 6 bases, with 6 bases between them. This CDR3 has 11 amino acids. Unique molecular identifiers tagged the TCR beta cDNA libraries. The T cell input of 1 to 10 million gave 400,000 to 500,000 cDNA molecules. TCRdb fed the PCR reads into MiXCR, producing one record per CDR3 protein. The sample consists of approximately 570,000 distinct CDR3 sequences, about 44% of them appearing once. The chain carries TRBV12-3 or TRBV12-4 and TRBJ2-1; D call uncertain. The sequenced sample was blood. This TCR came from a girl aged 10 to 17 with multiple sclerosis. The CDR3 DNA reads TGTGCCAGCAGCCCCCTCAATGAGCAGTTCTTC. This translates into CASSPLNEQFF.